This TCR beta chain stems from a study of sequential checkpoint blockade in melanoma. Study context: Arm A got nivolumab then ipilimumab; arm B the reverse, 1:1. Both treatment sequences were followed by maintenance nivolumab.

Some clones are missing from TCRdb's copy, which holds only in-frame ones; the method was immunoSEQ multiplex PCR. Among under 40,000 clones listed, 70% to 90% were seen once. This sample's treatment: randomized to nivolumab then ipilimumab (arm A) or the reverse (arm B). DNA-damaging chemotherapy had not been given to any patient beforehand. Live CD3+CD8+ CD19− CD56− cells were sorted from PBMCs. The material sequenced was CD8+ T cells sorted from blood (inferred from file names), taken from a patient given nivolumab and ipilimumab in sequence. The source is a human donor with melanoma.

CDR3 in amino acids: CASSLAGATYEQYF. In DNA, the CDR3 is TGTGCCAGCAGCTTGGCAGGCGCAACCTACGAGCAGTACTTC. The chain uses TRBV5-6 and TRBJ2-7, with D hard to call. The CDR3 is made up of 14 amino acids. The V and J ends lost 0 bases and 2 bases respectively, with 9 bases between them. Germline CDR1 reads SGHDT; CDR2 reads YYEEEE.